Included here is one TCR beta chain sequence, with context. Its antigen remains unidentified. This sample is part of a study of T cell responses to AZD1222 COVID-19 vaccine. Per germline, CDR1 SNHLY and CDR2 FYNNEI. V was clipped by 4 bases and J by 11 bases, with 14 bases between them. The CDR3 sequence is 12 residues long. General study results and limits: Spike-wide vaccine-associated CD4 TCRs dominated at 160-218 and 743-854. Baseline serostatus was positive in only a handful of AZD1222 recipients. Spike-specific TCR breadth and depth went up after people got two AZD1222 doses. Of spike-specific TCRs, nearly half reportedly target regions left unmutated in variants.

Profiling relied on immunoSEQ multiplex PCR, and the TCRdb table lists in-frame clones only, not all of them. The repertoire holds some 180,000 clones, with approximately 95% as singletons. The TCR sequence derives from an adult who received the MenACWY meningococcal vaccine as a control. V and J are TRBV2 and TRBJ1-1; D gene uncertain. The sequences come from peripheral blood, collected 28 days after the second dose of the MenACWY control vaccine. The CDR3 sequence: CASSVASFMAFF. The CDR3, as DNA: TGTGCCAGCAGTGTGGCCTCCTTTATGGCTTTCTTT.